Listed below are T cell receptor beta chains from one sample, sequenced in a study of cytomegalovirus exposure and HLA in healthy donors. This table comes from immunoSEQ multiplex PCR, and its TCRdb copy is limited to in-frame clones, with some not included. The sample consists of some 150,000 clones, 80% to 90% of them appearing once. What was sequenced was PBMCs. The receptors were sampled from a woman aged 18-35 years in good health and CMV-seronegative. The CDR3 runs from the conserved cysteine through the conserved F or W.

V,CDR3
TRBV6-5,CASSPGTGGLEQYF
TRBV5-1,CASSSQGPLYEQYF
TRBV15,CATSRDRDKKAYEQFF
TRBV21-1,CASSPLWRVGYNEQFF
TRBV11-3,CASSSDRGRNEQFF
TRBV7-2,CASSSGSRQGVSGYTF
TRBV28,CASSEISGSTDTQYF
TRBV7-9,CASSSDSSNQPQHF
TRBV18,CASSPLEQGSYGYTF
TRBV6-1,CASSALSVLSTDTQYF
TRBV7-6,CASSPQGVEQYF
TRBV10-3,CAISESGPPGELFF
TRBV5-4,CASSFGLAGRQETQYF
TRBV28,CASSLWTGPYNEQFF
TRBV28,CASRRQGRAYNEQFF
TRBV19,CASSISTGDNSPLHF
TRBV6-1,CARRMAGLSGYTF
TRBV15,CATSTRLAGYNEQFF
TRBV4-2,CASSQDPIISTDTQYF
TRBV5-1,CASSLAGFGIAQNEQFF
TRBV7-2,CASSLERQGTQYF
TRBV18,CASSPLSGILNYGYTF
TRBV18,CASSRSGQGDNEQFF
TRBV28,CASRPLGGAGVSAQYF
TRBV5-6,CASSLGRDGYTF
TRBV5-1,CASSLSQVSGHEQFF
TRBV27,CASSFGPGVGNTIYF
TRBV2,CASRKGSGQVLETQYF
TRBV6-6,CASRDSSGNTIYF
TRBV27,CASPSLQGKSGDTEAFF
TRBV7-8,CASSARDSYEQYF
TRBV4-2,CASSQVMGSSIDGYTF
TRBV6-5,CASSRTGSGANVLTF
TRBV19,CASSIAMTGRTDTQYF
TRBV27,CASSFSLGDRMDEQYF
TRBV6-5,CASTALGSSRHTQYF
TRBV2,CASNDLRQAFF
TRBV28,CASRLLDEAFF
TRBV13,CASSRTRVYEQYF
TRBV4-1,CASSQASGYYEQYF
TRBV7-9,CASNLAGGDYGYTF
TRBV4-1,CASSQEGYRLAGEGEQFF
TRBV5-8,CASSLEAGSNYEQYF
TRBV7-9,CASSAWEGENIQYF
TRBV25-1,CASSPIERTGNGYTF
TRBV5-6,CASSLSLTSSYNEQFF
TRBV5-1,CASSLGARDEQFF
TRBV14,CASSQDFDRNYNEQFF
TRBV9,CASSYSGLGTDTQYF
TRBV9,CASSVVLAGGVETQYF
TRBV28,CASSIRVQPQHF
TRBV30,CAWSLVNYGYTF
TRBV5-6,CASSSTHNEKLFF
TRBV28,CASVGTGPSNQPQHF
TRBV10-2,CASSRQAMNTEAFF
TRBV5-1,CASGTTYSTDTQYF
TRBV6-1,CASGGASGSDEQYF
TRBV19,CASTLAGGPEAGELFF